Listed here is a single T cell receptor beta chain. Its target is not known. The entry originates in a study of T cell responses to AZD1222 COVID-19 vaccine. Across the study: Second-dose groups at about 4 or about 12 weeks were pooled. Study findings and constraints: Among spike-specific TCRs, nearly half reportedly target unmutated variant regions. At 160-218 and 743-854, vaccine-associated CD4 TCRs were dominant, and they spanned spike.

The assay was immunoSEQ multiplex PCR, and TCRdb's table has in-frame clones only and misses some. Of 150,000 or so clones listed, about nine tenths are singletons. Deletions cut 3 bases from V and 11 bases from J, with 13 bases between. There are 12 residues in the CDR3. The V gene's germline CDR1 is LGHNA and CDR2 YSLEER. Sequenced material: peripheral blood, taken on day 0 of AZD1222 vaccination. The receptor was derived from an adult in good health. V is TRBV4-3 and J is TRBJ1-2; no firm D call. DNA for the CDR3: TGCGCCAGCAGCCATCCTATTGCCGGGTACACCTTC. Amino acids: CASSHPIAGYTF.